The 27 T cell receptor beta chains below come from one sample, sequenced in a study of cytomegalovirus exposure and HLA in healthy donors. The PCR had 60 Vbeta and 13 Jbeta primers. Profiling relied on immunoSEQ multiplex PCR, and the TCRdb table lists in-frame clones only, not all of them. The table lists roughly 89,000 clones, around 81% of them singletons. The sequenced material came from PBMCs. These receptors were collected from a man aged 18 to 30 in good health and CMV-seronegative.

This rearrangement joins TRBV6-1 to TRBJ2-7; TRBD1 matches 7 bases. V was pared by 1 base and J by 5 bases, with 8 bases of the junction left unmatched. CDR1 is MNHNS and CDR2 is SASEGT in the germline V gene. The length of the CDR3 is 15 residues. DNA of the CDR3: TGTGCCAGCAGTGAAGATAGATACAGGGGCCACGAGCAGTACTTC. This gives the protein CASSEDRYRGHEQYF.

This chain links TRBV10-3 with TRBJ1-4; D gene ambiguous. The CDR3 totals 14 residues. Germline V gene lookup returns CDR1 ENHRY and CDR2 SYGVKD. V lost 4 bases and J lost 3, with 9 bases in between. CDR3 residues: CAISGGRANEKLFF. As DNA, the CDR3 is TGTGCCATCAGTGGCGGGCGGGCTAATGAAAAACTGTTTTTT.

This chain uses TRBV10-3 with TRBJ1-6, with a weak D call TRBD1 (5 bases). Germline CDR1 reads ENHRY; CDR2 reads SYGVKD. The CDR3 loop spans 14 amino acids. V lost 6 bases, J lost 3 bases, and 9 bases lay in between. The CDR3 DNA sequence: TGTGCCATCAGACAGGCTAACTATAATTCACCCCTCCACTTT. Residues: CAIRQANYNSPLHF.

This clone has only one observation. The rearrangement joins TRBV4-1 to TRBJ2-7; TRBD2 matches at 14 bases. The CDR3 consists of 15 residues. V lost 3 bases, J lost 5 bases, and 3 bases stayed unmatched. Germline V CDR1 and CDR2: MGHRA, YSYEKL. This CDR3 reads CASSHGGLAGDEQYF. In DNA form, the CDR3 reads TGCGCCAGCAGCCACGGGGGACTAGCGGGGGACGAGCAGTACTTC.

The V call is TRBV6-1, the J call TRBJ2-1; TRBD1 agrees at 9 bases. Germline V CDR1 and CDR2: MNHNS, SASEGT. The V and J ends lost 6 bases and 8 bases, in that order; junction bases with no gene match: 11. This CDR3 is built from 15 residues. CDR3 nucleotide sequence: TGTGCCAGCAGGGTACCGGGACAGGGAATCGATGAGCAGTTCTTC. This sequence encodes CASRVPGQGIDEQFF.

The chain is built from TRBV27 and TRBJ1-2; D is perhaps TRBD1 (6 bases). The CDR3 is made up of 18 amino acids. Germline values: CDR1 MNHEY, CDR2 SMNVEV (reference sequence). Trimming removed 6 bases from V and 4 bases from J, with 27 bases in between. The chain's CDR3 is CASRPPGQRSGQGYGYTF. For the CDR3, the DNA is TGTGCCAGCAGGCCCCCGGGACAACGCTCAGGGCAGGGCTATGGCTACACCTTC.

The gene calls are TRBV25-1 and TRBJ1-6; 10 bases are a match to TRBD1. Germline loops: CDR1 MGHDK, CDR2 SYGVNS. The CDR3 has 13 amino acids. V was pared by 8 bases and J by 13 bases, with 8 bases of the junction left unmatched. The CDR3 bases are TGTGCCAGCCAAGGGACAGGGGCCGCCCCCCTCCACTTT. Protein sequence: CASQGTGAAPLHF.

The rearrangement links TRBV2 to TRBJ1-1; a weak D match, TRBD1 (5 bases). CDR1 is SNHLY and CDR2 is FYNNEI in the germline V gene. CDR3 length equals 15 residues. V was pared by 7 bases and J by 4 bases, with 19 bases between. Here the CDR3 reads CASTSDRPGGTEAFF. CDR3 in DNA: TGTGCCAGCACCTCGGACCGCCCGGGGGGCACTGAAGCTTTCTTT.

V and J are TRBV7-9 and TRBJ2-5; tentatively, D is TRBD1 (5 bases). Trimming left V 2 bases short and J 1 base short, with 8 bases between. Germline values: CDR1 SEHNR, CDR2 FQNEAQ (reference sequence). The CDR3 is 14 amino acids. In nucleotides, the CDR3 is TGTGCCAGCAGCTTACAGGGAACCCAAGAGACCCAGTACTTC. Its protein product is CASSLQGTQETQYF.

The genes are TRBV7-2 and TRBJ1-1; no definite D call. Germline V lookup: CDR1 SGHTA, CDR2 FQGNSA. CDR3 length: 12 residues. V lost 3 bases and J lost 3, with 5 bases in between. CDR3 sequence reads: CASSFVYTEAFF. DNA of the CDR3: TGTGCCAGCAGCTTCGTTTACACTGAAGCTTTCTTT.

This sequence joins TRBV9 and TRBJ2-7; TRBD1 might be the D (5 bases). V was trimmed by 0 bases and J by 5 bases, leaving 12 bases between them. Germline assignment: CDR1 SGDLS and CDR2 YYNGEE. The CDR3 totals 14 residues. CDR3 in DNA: TGTGCCAGCAGCGTAGAGATGGGGCTAAACGAGCAGTACTTC. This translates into CASSVEMGLNEQYF.

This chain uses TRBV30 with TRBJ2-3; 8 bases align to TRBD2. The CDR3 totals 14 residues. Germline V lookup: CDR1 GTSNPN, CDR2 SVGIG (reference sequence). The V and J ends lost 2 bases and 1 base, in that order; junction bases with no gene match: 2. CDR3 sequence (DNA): TGTGCCTGGAGTCGGGGGGGTCGCACAGATACGCAGTATTTT. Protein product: CAWSRGGRTDTQYF.

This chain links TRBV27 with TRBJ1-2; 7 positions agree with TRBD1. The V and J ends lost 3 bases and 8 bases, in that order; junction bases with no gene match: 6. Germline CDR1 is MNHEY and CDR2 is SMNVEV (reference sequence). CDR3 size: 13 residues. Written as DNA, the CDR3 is TGTGCCAGCAGTTTCCCGACAGGGCAAGGCTACACCTTC. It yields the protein CASSFPTGQGYTF.

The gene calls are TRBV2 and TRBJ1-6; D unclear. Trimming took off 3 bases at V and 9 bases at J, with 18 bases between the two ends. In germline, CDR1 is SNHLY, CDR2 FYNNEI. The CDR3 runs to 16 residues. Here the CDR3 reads CASSEEGNGVGSPLHF. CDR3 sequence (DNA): TGTGCCAGCAGTGAGGAGGGAAATGGGGTTGGTTCACCCCTCCACTTT.

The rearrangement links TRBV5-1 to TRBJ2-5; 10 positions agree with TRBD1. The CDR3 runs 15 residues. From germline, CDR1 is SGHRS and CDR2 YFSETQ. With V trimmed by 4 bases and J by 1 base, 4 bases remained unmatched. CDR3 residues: CASSPGQGFQETQYF. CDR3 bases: TGCGCCAGCAGCCCGGGACAGGGGTTCCAAGAGACCCAGTACTTC.

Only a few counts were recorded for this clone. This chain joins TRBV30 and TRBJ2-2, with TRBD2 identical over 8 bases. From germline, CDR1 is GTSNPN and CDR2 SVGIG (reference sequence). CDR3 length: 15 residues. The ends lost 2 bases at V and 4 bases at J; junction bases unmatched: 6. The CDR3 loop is CAWSSGGGRTGELFF. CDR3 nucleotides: TGTGCCTGGAGTTCCGGGGGGGGGCGCACCGGGGAGCTGTTTTTT.

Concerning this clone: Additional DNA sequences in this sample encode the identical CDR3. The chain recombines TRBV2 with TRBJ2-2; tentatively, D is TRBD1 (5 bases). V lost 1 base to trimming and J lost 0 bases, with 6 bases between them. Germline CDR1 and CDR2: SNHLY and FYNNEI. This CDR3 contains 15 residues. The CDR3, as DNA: TGTGCCAGCAGTGAAGAGGGGTCGAACACCGGGGAGCTGTTTTTT. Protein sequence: CASSEEGSNTGELFF.

The CDR3 protein is CAAPSPGTSLTGELFF. CDR3 sequence (DNA): TGCGCCGCCCCGTCCCCCGGGACTTCTTTGACCGGGGAGCTGTTTTTT. The chain uses TRBV10-1 and TRBJ2-2; D may be TRBD2 (6 bases). V dropped 11 bases and J dropped 5 bases, with 24 bases sitting between them. CDR3 length: 16 amino acids. Germline loops: CDR1 WNHNN, CDR2 SYGVQD (reference sequence).

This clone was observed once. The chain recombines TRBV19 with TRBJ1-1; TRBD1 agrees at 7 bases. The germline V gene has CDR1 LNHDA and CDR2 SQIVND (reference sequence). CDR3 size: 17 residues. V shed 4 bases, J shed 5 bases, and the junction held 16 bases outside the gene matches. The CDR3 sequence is CASSTYPTGSGKTEAFF. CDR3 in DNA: TGTGCCAGTAGTACCTACCCGACAGGGTCTGGGAAGACTGAAGCTTTCTTT.

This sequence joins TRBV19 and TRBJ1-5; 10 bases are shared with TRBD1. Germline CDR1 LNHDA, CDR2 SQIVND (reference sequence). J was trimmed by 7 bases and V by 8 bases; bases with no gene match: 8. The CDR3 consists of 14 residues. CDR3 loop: CASRGTGVGQPQHF. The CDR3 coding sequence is TGTGCCAGTCGGGGGACAGGGGTCGGCCAGCCCCAGCATTTT.

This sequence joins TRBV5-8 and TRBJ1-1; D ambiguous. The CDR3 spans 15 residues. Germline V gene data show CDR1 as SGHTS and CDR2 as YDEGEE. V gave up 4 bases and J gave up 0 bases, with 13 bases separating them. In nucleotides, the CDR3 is TGTGCCAGCAGCCCACGACTGAGGATGAACACTGAAGCTTTCTTT. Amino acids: CASSPRLRMNTEAFF.

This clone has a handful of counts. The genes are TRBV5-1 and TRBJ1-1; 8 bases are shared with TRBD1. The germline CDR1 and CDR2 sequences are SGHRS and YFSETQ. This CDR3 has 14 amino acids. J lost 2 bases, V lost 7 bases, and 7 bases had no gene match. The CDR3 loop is CASLLGTGNTEAFF. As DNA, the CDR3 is TGCGCCAGCCTATTAGGGACAGGAAACACTGAAGCTTTCTTT.

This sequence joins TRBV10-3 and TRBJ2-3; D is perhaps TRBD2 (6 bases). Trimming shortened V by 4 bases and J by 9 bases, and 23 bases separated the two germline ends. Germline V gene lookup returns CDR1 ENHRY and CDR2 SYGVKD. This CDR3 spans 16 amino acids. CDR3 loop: CAISGLAGPMGDTQYF. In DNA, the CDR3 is TGTGCCATCAGTGGACTTGCGGGACCCATGGGAGACACGCAGTATTTT.

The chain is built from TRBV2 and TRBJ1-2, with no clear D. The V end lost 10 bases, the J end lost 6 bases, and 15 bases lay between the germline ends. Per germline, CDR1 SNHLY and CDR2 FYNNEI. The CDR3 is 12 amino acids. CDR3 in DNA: TGTGCCACAGCCCTCGGGGTGGATGGCTACACCTTC. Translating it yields CATALGVDGYTF.

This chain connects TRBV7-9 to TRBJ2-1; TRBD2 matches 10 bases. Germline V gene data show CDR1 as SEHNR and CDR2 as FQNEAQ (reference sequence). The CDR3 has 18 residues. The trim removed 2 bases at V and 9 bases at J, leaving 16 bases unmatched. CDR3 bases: TGTGCCAGCAGCTTACCGTCAGGGACTAGCGCGGGGGGTCTTGAGCAGTTCTTC. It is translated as CASSLPSGTSAGGLEQFF.

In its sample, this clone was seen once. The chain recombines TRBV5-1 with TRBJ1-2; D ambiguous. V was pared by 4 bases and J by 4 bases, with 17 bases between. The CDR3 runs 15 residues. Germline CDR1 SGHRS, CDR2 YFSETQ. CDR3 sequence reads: CASSPGRSESYGYTF. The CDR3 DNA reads TGCGCCAGCAGCCCCGGGAGATCAGAAAGCTATGGCTACACCTTC.

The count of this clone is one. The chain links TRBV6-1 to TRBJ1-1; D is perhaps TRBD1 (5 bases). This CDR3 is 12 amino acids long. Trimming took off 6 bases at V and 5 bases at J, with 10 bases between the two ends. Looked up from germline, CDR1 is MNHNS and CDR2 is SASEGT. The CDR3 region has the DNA TGTGCCAGCAGGGGAGGGGAAACTGAAGCTTTCTTT. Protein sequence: CASRGGETEAFF.